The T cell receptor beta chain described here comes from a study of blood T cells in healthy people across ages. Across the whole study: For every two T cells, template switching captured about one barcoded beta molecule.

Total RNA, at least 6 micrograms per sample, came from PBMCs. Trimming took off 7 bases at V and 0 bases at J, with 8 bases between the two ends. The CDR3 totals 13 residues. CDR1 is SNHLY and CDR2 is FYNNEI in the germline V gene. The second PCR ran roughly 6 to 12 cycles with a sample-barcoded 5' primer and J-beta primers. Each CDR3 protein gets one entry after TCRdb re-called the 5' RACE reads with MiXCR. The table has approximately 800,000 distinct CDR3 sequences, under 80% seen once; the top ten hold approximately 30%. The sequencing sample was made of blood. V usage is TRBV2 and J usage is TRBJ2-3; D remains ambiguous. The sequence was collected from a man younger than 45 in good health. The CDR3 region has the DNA TGTGCCAGCACTCGTTCTAGCACAGATACGCAGTATTTT. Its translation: CASTRSSTDTQYF.